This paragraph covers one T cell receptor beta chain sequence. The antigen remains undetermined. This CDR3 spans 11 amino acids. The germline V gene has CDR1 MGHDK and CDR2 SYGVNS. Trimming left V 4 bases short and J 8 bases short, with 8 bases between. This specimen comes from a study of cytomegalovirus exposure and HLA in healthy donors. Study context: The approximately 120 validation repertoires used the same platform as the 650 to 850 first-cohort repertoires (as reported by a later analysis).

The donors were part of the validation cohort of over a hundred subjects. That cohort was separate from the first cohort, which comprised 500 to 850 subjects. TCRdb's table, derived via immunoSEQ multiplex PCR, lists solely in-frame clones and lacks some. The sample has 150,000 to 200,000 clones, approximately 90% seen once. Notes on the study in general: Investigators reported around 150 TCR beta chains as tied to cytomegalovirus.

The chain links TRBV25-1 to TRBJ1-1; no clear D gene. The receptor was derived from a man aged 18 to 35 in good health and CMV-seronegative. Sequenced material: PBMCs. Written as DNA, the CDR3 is TGTGCCAGCAGTGCGTCCCTGGAAGCTTTCTTT. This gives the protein CASSASLEAFF.